The clone carrying this T cell receptor (beta chain) was counted a few times. The antigen is not known. Germline CDR1 LGHNA, CDR2 YSLEER. V lost 2 bases, J lost 10 bases, and 12 bases lay in between. This CDR3 comprises 14 residues. The data originate from a study of T-cell memory formation after mild COVID-19. Whole-study results and caveats: Largely, contracting CD4+ clones fell within CM and EM, and contracting CD8+ clones within EMRA. Within pre-infection memory, some responding clones were found, suggesting cross-reactive memory joined.

The 5'RACE method, run with constant-segment primers, produced TCR alpha and TCR beta cDNA libraries (carrying sample barcodes and UMIs). TCRdb analysed the 5' RACE reads with MiXCR anew, one entry per CDR3 protein. The sample has 250,000 to 300,000 distinct CDR3 sequences, roughly 8% seen once. Sequencing was done on a sample of PBMCs or a T cell subset sorted from them (not recorded which). The clonotype was recovered from a man aged 18-30 years who had mild COVID-19 (a few samples of this study predate the infection). Cell type and time point are not known. The chain is built from TRBV4-3 and TRBJ1-6; possibly TRBD1 for D (6 bases). The chain's CDR3 is CASSQHRGESPLHF. CDR3 in DNA: TGCGCCAGCAGCCAACATAGGGGGGAATCACCCCTCCACTTT.